This entry lists 29 T cell receptor beta chains sequenced from one sample in a study of shared clonotypes between healthy human individuals. TCRdb keeps only in-frame clones here, not all; method: immunoSEQ multiplex PCR. This sample has nearly 750,000 clones; just under 75% occur once, and the top ten carry approximately 1.8%. Sequencing input: memory CD4+ T cells sorted from blood. Subset described: CD45RA-negative fraction. These receptor sequences come from a woman aged 25 to 39 in good health.

The rearrangement links TRBV6-6 to TRBJ2-7; no definite D call. The CDR3 spans 11 residues. CDR1 and CDR2 (germline): MNHNY, SVGAGI (reference sequence). The V end lost 4 bases, the J end lost 5 bases, and 6 bases lay between the germline ends. The CDR3 here is CASSSQDEQYF. The CDR3 DNA follows: TGTGCCAGCAGTTCTCAGGACGAGCAGTACTTC.

The chain carries TRBV21-1 and TRBJ2-3; TRBD2, as called in the table, went unchecked against the DNA. TRBV21-1 is shown as a pseudogene. The CDR3 consists of 15 residues. In DNA, the CDR3 is TGTGCCAGCAGCTCCTCCCGGCAGAGCGCAGATACGCAGTATTTT. It is translated as CASSSSRQSADTQYF.

The V call is TRBV5-6, the J call TRBJ1-2, with D perhaps TRBD1 (5 bases). The CDR3 has 14 residues. The germline gives CDR1 SGHDT, CDR2 YYEEEE. Trimming stripped 1 base from V and 7 bases from J, with 14 bases between. CDR3: CASSLFRGVSGYTF. The CDR3 bases are TGTGCCAGCAGCTTGTTTAGGGGAGTAAGTGGCTACACCTTC. Full variable domain (outside the CDR3, taken from reference TRBV5-6 and TRBJ1-2): DAGVTQSPTHLIKTRGQQVTLRCSPKSGHDTVSWYQQALGQGPQFIFQYYEEEERQRGNFPDRFSGHQFPNYSSELNVNALLLGDSALYLCASSLFRGVSGYTFGSGTRLTVV.

The chain has TRBV5-5 and TRBJ1-3, with 10 bases that match TRBD1. Germline values: CDR1 SGHKS, CDR2 YYEKEE (reference sequence). V lost 0 bases to trimming and J lost 0 bases; unmatched junction nucleotides: 9. CDR3 size: 19 residues. CDR3 loop: CASSLAWGQGSSSGNTIYF. The CDR3 coding sequence is TGTGCCAGCAGCTTGGCCTGGGGACAGGGGAGCTCCTCTGGAAACACCATATATTTT.

The V gene is TRBV5-1, the J gene TRBJ1-1; no clear D. Trimming stripped 4 bases from V and 1 base from J, with 8 bases between. Germline CDR1 and CDR2: SGHRS and YFSETQ. The CDR3 extends over 13 amino acids. In DNA, the CDR3 is TGCGCCAGCAGCCTCCGACAGAACACTGAAGCTTTCTTT. It yields the protein CASSLRQNTEAFF. Full variable domain (remainder filled in from reference TRBV5-1 and TRBJ1-1): KAGVTQTPRYLIKTRGQQVTLSCSPISGHRSVSWYQQTPGQGLQFLFEYFSETQRNKGNFPGRFSGRQFSNSRSEMNVSTLELGDSALYLCASSLRQNTEAFFGQGTRLTVV.

This clone was seen only once. The chain combines TRBV11-2 with TRBJ1-1, with 10 positions matching TRBD1. CDR3 length equals 15 residues. Germline V gene data show CDR1 as SGHAT and CDR2 as FQNNGV. The J segment lost 11 bases and the V segment lost 4 bases, leaving 13 bases of the junction unmatched. The CDR3 spells CASSSRQGAGRWAFF. The CDR3 DNA follows: TGTGCCAGCAGCTCAAGACAGGGGGCCGGCCGTTGGGCTTTCTTT.

The V gene is TRBV15, the J gene TRBJ2-7; TRBD2 aligns across 13 bases. This CDR3 has 16 residues. V dropped 1 base and J dropped 6; count of bases not matched to a gene: 6. The germline CDR1 and CDR2 sequences are LNHNV and YYDKDF (reference sequence). The CDR3 is CATSRGQTSGGSEQYF. The CDR3 DNA reads as TGTGCCACCAGCAGAGGTCAGACTAGCGGGGGGAGCGAGCAGTACTTC. The whole variable domain, remainder taken from reference TRBV15 and TRBJ2-7, is DAMVIQNPRYQVTQFGKPVTLSCSQTLNHNVMYWYQQKSSQAPKLLFHYYDKDFNNEADTPDNFQSRRPNTSFCFLDIRSPGLGDTAMYLCATSRGQTSGGSEQYFGPGTRLTVT.

This chain links TRBV27 with TRBJ2-1, with D perhaps matching TRBD2 (6 bases). The CDR3 has 13 residues. Germline assignment: CDR1 MNHEY and CDR2 SMNVEV (reference sequence). V lost 6 bases, J lost 3 bases, and 9 bases lay in between. CDR3 sequence: CASRPDYYNEQFF. The CDR3 coding sequence is TGTGCCAGCAGACCGGACTACTACAATGAGCAGTTCTTC.

The rearrangement uses TRBV28 and TRBJ2-7; TRBD2 matches at 7 bases. The length of the CDR3 is 13 residues. Germline assignment: CDR1 MDHEN and CDR2 SYDVKM. The V gene end was trimmed by 6 bases and the J gene end by 0 bases; junction bases not matched to a gene: 2. CDR3 bases: TGTGCCAGCAGGCGCGGGAGCTCCTACGAGCAGTACTTC. It encodes CASRRGSSYEQYF.

This clone was counted a few times. CDR3 region: CSASQGSSHGYTF. CDR3 sequence (DNA): TGCAGCGCTTCACAGGGTTCTTCCCATGGCTACACCTTC. V is TRBV29-1 and J is TRBJ1-2; the D gene is possibly TRBD1 (6 bases). The CDR3 consists of 13 residues. Trimming shortened V by 7 bases and J by 6 bases, and 18 bases separated the two germline ends. Germline V CDR1 and CDR2: SQVTM, ANQGSEA.

V usage is TRBV15 and J usage is TRBJ2-5, with 7 bases aligning to TRBD1. Germline values: CDR1 LNHNV, CDR2 YYDKDF (reference sequence). After removal of 5 bases from V and 5 bases from J, the junction contained 17 bases not matched to a gene. The CDR3 is 17 residues long. CDR3 DNA sequence: TGTGCCACCAGCGGGCGCGGAGAGGGGGCACAAACGGAGACCCAGTACTTC. Its translation is CATSGRGEGAQTETQYF.

This chain joins TRBV9 and TRBJ2-1; 11 bases align to TRBD2. The CDR3 covers 17 residues. The trim removed 0 bases at V and 0 bases at J, leaving 2 bases unmatched. Germline-derived CDR1 and CDR2 are SGDLS and YYNGEE. CDR3 DNA: TGTGCCAGCAGCGTAGCTACTAGCGGGGGCTCCTACAATGAGCAGTTCTTC. This translates into CASSVATSGGSYNEQFF.

The V call is TRBV19, the J call TRBJ1-1, with D possibly TRBD1 on 5 matching bases. From germline, CDR1 is LNHDA and CDR2 SQIVND (reference sequence). V gave up 1 base and J gave up 8 bases, with 11 bases separating them. The CDR3 is made up of 13 amino acids. The DNA of the CDR3 is TGTGCCAGTAGTATAGGGCAGGGCTACGAAGCTTTCTTT. Translation: CASSIGQGYEAFF.

The chain is built from TRBV28 and TRBJ2-1, with 13 bases fitting TRBD2. Germline V gene data show CDR1 as MDHEN and CDR2 as SYDVKM. Trimming cost V 4 bases and J 10 bases; bases outside gene matches: 10. This CDR3 comprises 16 residues. The CDR3 bases are TGTGCCAGCAGTTCAGGGACTAGCGGGGTCCGGAAAGAGCAGTTCTTC. Its protein is CASSSGTSGVRKEQFF.

This chain links TRBV6-1 with TRBJ2-1, with 7 bases fitting TRBD2. CDR3 size: 14 residues. V shed 2 bases, J shed 8 bases, and the junction held 6 bases outside the gene matches. Germline V CDR1 and CDR2: MNHNS, SASEGT. In nucleotides, the CDR3 is TGTGCCAGCAGTGAACGCGGGAGCATGTATGAGCAGTTCTTC. It specifies CASSERGSMYEQFF.

V is TRBV5-1 and J is TRBJ2-1; a possible D gene is TRBD1 (5 bases). V was trimmed by 3 bases and J by 7 bases, leaving 20 bases between them. This CDR3 has 16 residues. Germline-derived CDR1 and CDR2 are SGHRS and YFSETQ. CDR3 in DNA: TGCGCCAGCAGCTCTGTACCAGGGTCATACTTAAATGAGCAGTTCTTC. Translating it yields CASSSVPGSYLNEQFF.

This clone was counted between two and nine times. The chain uses TRBV6-4 and TRBJ2-2; D possibly matches TRBD1 or TRBD2 (6 bases each). The CDR3 spans 14 residues. With 6 bases removed from V and 4 bases from J, the gap between germline ends came to 12 bases. Germline loops: CDR1 MRHNA, CDR2 SNTAGT. The CDR3 DNA is TGTGCCAGCAGCGAACAGGGAGGCACCGGGGAGCTGTTTTTT. The encoded protein is CASSEQGGTGELFF.

The V call is TRBV7-9, the J call TRBJ1-4; 7 bases are shared with TRBD1. V lost 5 bases and J lost 7; bases outside the gene matches: 16. Germline-derived CDR1 and CDR2 are SEHNR and FQNEAQ (reference sequence). The CDR3 extends over 17 amino acids. The CDR3 loop is CASSKSLQGRDGEKLFF. The CDR3 DNA reads as TGTGCCAGCAGCAAGTCCTTACAGGGGCGAGACGGTGAAAAACTGTTTTTT.

Comment on this clone: Just one base apart from a much larger clone, this may be a read error. The chain combines TRBV7-6 with TRBJ2-6; weak D call: TRBD2 (5 bases). The germline V gene has CDR1 SGHVS and CDR2 FNYEAQ. Trimming removed 5 bases from V and 1 base from J, with 18 bases in between. The CDR3 covers 18 residues. The CDR3 DNA is TGTGCCAGCAGCCAAAACAGTCACGGGGAATCTGGGGCCAACGTCCTGACTTTC. This codes for CASSQNSHGESGANVLTF.

The gene calls are TRBV19 and TRBJ2-5, with 10 bases matching TRBD2. Germline V gene lookup returns CDR1 LNHDA and CDR2 SQIVND (reference sequence). The V segment lost 7 bases and the J segment 1 base; nucleotides outside the gene matches: 3. CDR3 length equals 14 residues. In DNA, the CDR3 is TGTGCCAGTACTAGCGGGAGCCCCCAAGAGACCCAGTACTTC. Translation: CASTSGSPQETQYF.

The count of this clone is one. This chain uses TRBV9 with TRBJ2-1; unclear D gene. The CDR3 runs 11 residues. Trimming pared 0 bases from V and 7 bases from J, leaving 2 bases between. Germline V CDR1 and CDR2: SGDLS, YYNGEE. The chain's CDR3 is CASSVENEQFF. In nucleotides, the CDR3 is TGTGCCAGCAGCGTAGAAAATGAGCAGTTCTTC.

CDR3 region: CAISEPPRNTGELFF. CDR3 DNA: TGTGCCATCAGTGAGCCCCCTCGGAACACCGGGGAGCTGTTTTTT. The chain has TRBV10-3 and TRBJ2-2; D remains unclear. Germline CDR1 is ENHRY and CDR2 is SYGVKD. CDR3 size: 15 residues. V was clipped by 2 bases and J by 1 base, with 8 bases between them.

This clone was counted at least ten times. This chain connects TRBV27 to TRBJ2-7; possibly TRBD1 for D (5 bases). Trimming stripped 2 bases from V and 0 bases from J, with 11 bases between. The germline gives CDR1 MNHEY, CDR2 SMNVEV (reference sequence). The CDR3 spans 15 residues. The CDR3 DNA reads TGTGCCAGCAGTTTACATTACAGGAACTCCTACGAGCAGTACTTC. Its protein product is CASSLHYRNSYEQYF.

This clone was observed a few times. Other DNA sequences in this specimen translate into the identical CDR3. The chain joins TRBV29-1 to TRBJ2-2; 7 nucleotides align to TRBD1. With 6 bases clipped from V and 5 bases from J, the junction kept 6 bases outside the gene matches. Germline CDR1 is SQVTM and CDR2 is ANQGSEA. The CDR3 is 13 amino acids. The CDR3 loop reads CSVARTGTGELFF. The CDR3 bases are TGCAGCGTAGCAAGGACAGGAACCGGGGAGCTGTTTTTT.

This clone was seen repeatedly, ten times or more. The same CDR3 is also encoded by other DNA sequences in this sample. This chain uses TRBV2 with TRBJ2-4; D not resolved. V was clipped by 7 bases and J by 0 bases, with 10 bases between them. The CDR3 is 14 amino acids. Germline V gene data show CDR1 as SNHLY and CDR2 as FYNNEI. CDR3 sequence: CASKAEIAKNIQYF. CDR3 in DNA: TGTGCCAGCAAGGCGGAAATAGCCAAAAACATTCAGTACTTC.

The gene calls are TRBV7-9 and TRBJ2-3, with a tentative D call TRBD1 (6 bases). The CDR3 has 14 amino acids. V lost 5 bases and J 0 bases, leaving 9 bases between the germline ends. Germline V CDR1 and CDR2: SEHNR, FQNEAQ (reference sequence). The CDR3 is CASSDTGSTDTQYF. CDR3 DNA sequence: TGTGCCAGCAGCGACACAGGGAGCACAGATACGCAGTATTTT.

This clone came up a few times. The chain couples TRBV5-1 to TRBJ2-1; a weak D match, TRBD2 (6 bases). The CDR3 covers 16 residues. Trimming stripped 4 bases from V and 3 bases from J, with 17 bases between. Germline V gene data show CDR1 as SGHRS and CDR2 as YFSETQ. In DNA, the CDR3 is TGCGCCAGCAGCCCGGTTCGGGGGAATAGCTACAATGAGCAGTTCTTC. Translation: CASSPVRGNSYNEQFF.

The chain is built from TRBV30 and TRBJ2-5; tentatively, D is TRBD1 or TRBD2 (5 bases each). TRBJ2-7 matches the DNA end more closely, so the J call is doubtful. The germline gives CDR1 GTSNPN, CDR2 SVGIG (reference sequence). The CDR3 has 14 amino acids. The CDR3 DNA sequence: TGTGCCTGGTCTCGAGGGGACCCAGAAACCGAGCAGTACTTC. Protein product: CAWSRGDPETEQYF.

V usage is TRBV6-4 and J usage is TRBJ2-2; 10 bases align to TRBD1. Germline CDR1 reads MRHNA; CDR2 reads SNTAGT. The V gene end was trimmed by 6 bases and the J gene end by 5 bases; junction bases not matched to a gene: 3. This CDR3 spans 14 amino acids. CDR3 DNA: TGTGCCAGCAGGGGACAGGGGTCGACCGGGGAGCTGTTTTTT. Its protein is CASRGQGSTGELFF.